These 14 T cell receptor beta chains share one sample of origin, sequenced in a study of identical twins (dated by TCRdb to the mid-2010s). The library was produced with 5' RACE. Sequenced using an Illumina HiSeq 2000. TCRdb applied fastp at Q25 and MiXCR to the public reads, then kept only in-frame beta chains. Each CDR3 protein appears once, grouped with its most common genes and DNA. This sample lists about 430,000 distinct CDR3 sequences; under 20% were detected once. Approximately 12% of the sample goes to the ten largest clones. Source material: naive T cells sorted from blood. Sample cell subset or site, as interpreted from the label and publication: cells isolated with a human naive T-cell isolation kit. The receptors shown here come from a man aged 45-60 years in good health.

This clonotype was counted between two and nine times. The chain uses TRBV10-3 and TRBJ2-3, with 8 nucleotides matching TRBD1. The germline V gene encodes CDR1 ENHRY and CDR2 SYGVKD. There are 14 residues in the CDR3. V trimming: 6 bases; J trimming: 3 bases; junction bases outside the gene matches: 5. CDR3 sequence: CAIRGTGPTDTQYF. The CDR3 region has the DNA TGTGCCATCAGGGGGACAGGACCAACAGATACGCAGTATTTT.

The table lists this clonotype with many counts. V and J are TRBV6-1 and TRBJ2-7; 8 nucleotides align to TRBD2. CDR3 length: 14 amino acids. Trimming at V came to 5 bases and at J to 5 bases, leaving 8 bases not matched to a gene. Germline CDR1 and CDR2: MNHNS and SASEGT. CDR3 amino acids: CASSRLAISHEQYF. Written as DNA, the CDR3 is TGTGCCAGCAGTCGACTAGCGATTTCCCACGAGCAGTACTTC.

In this sample, this clonotype turned up many times. J is TRBJ2-3 and V is TRBV20-1; possible D gene TRBD2, 6 bases. The germline gives CDR1 DFQATT, CDR2 SNEGSKA (reference sequence). This CDR3 is built from 17 residues. The germline V and J ends were trimmed by 0 bases and 2 bases, with 18 bases remaining between them. Here the CDR3 DNA reads TGCAGTGCTAGAGAATGGGGGGTTTCGGGGAACACAGATACGCAGTATTTT. Amino acids: CSAREWGVSGNTDTQYF.

This chain uses TRBV4-3 with TRBJ2-7, with TRBD1 matching 10 bases. The CDR3 length is 15 residues. The germline gives CDR1 LGHNA, CDR2 YSLEER. V lost 0 bases to trimming and J lost 6 bases; unmatched junction nucleotides: 5. The CDR3, as DNA: TGCGCCAGCAGCCAAGAGCGGACAGGGGGATTCGAGCAGTACTTC. Translated, it gives CASSQERTGGFEQYF.

This clonotype occurred many times. The V call is TRBV7-2, the J call TRBJ2-7; 13 positions agree with TRBD2. This CDR3 contains 17 residues. In germline, CDR1 is SGHTA, CDR2 FQGNSA. V shed 5 bases, J shed 2 bases, and the junction held 9 bases outside the gene matches. The CDR3 sequence is CASSAPLTSGGAYEQYF. CDR3 coding DNA: TGTGCCAGCAGCGCCCCCCTTACTAGCGGGGGGGCCTACGAGCAGTACTTC.

This chain connects TRBV12-3 or TRBV12-4 to TRBJ2-7; tentatively, D is TRBD1 (6 bases). The CDR3 covers 11 residues. Trimming removed 8 bases from V and 5 bases from J, with 10 bases in between. CDR3 loop: CASARGNEQYF. DNA for the CDR3: TGTGCCAGCGCCAGGGGCAACGAGCAGTACTTC.

This clonotype was observed many times. The gene calls are TRBV5-6 and TRBJ2-1, with D perhaps TRBD1 (6 bases). The CDR3 consists of 14 residues. V was shortened by 1 base and J by 7 bases, with 12 bases between the two germline ends. Germline CDR1 SGHDT, CDR2 YYEEEE. The CDR3 sequence: CASSLQGRRNEQFF. CDR3 nucleotide sequence: TGTGCCAGCAGCTTGCAGGGGCGAAGGAATGAGCAGTTCTTC.

This clonotype appeared a few times. The chain couples TRBV20-1 to TRBJ2-5, with D possibly TRBD1 on 6 matching bases. The germline V and J ends were trimmed by 6 bases and 4 bases, with 9 bases remaining between them. The length of the CDR3 is 11 residues. From germline, CDR1 is DFQATT and CDR2 SNEGSKA (reference sequence). The CDR3 bases are TGCAGTGCGGAAGGGGGAGAGACCCAGTACTTC. Amino acids: CSAEGGETQYF.

The CDR3 protein is CASSFTSGNYEQYF. The CDR3 nucleotides are TGCGCCAGCAGCTTTACTAGCGGAAACTACGAGCAGTACTTC. This chain connects TRBV5-1 to TRBJ2-7; 8 bases are shared with TRBD2. Germline V gives CDR1 SGHRS, CDR2 YFSETQ. The ends lost 2 bases at V and 3 bases at J; junction bases unmatched: 4. CDR3 size: 14 residues.

This chain joins TRBV20-1 and TRBJ2-4; a possible D gene is TRBD1 (6 bases). Germline loops: CDR1 DFQATT, CDR2 SNEGSKA (reference sequence). Trimming stripped 4 bases from V and 10 bases from J, with 17 bases between. The CDR3 is 13 amino acids. The DNA for the CDR3 is TGCAGTGCTACCAGATGGGACACCAATATTCAGTACTTC. It codes for CSATRWDTNIQYF.

V usage is TRBV7-2 and J usage is TRBJ2-2; D may be TRBD1 (6 bases). Looked up from germline, CDR1 is SGHTA and CDR2 is FQGNSA. CDR3 length: 16 amino acids. Trimming removed 1 base from V and 1 base from J, with 10 bases in between. The CDR3 sequence is CASSLEGRGNTGELFF. As DNA, the CDR3 is TGTGCCAGCAGCTTAGAGGGCAGGGGGAACACCGGGGAGCTGTTTTTT.

The chain is built from TRBV20-1 and TRBJ2-7; TRBD2 might be the D (5 bases). The CDR3 spans 16 residues. Germline V gene data show CDR1 as DFQATT and CDR2 as SNEGSKA (reference sequence). V gave up 3 bases and J gave up 2 bases, with 20 bases separating them. CDR3 region: CSASTREGLPTYEQYF. CDR3 in DNA: TGCAGTGCTAGCACGAGAGAAGGACTCCCTACCTACGAGCAGTACTTC.

This sequence joins TRBV6-1 and TRBJ1-4; unclear D gene. CDR3 length: 14 residues. The germline V gene encodes CDR1 MNHNS and CDR2 SASEGT. The V and J ends lost 4 bases and 4 bases respectively, with 10 bases between them. CDR3 DNA: TGTGCCAGCAGTGCGGAGACTAGTAATGAAAAACTGTTTTTT. Amino acids: CASSAETSNEKLFF.

This clonotype occurred many times. The chain joins TRBV7-2 to TRBJ2-5; D could derive from TRBD1 or TRBD2 (5 bases each). Germline lookup yields CDR1 SGHTA and CDR2 FQGNSA. Trimming left V 5 bases short and J 7 bases short, with 14 bases between. The CDR3 covers 13 residues. CDR3 residues: CASSGGHLGTQYF. The CDR3, as DNA: TGTGCCAGCAGCGGAGGACACCTAGGGACCCAGTACTTC.